This TCR beta chain was documented in a study of T cell repertoires in cytomegalovirus infection. TCRdb ran MiXCR on the reads and lists one entry per CDR3 protein. The sample lists approximately 910,000 distinct CDR3 sequences; about 33% were seen once. In this sample, this clonotype turned up many times. What it binds is unknown. Trimming removed 5 bases from V and 9 bases from J, with 11 bases in between. Germline CDR1 reads SGHVS; CDR2 reads FNYEAQ. This CDR3 region has 12 residues. Regarding the study as a whole: In two of eight donors, the top clonotype was HLA-C-restricted CMV-specific.

The chain has TRBV7-6 and TRBJ1-3; D ambiguous. The TCR sequence derives from a human donor in good health (CMV status not recorded). Some clones in this sample may be carry-over from other donors' samples. This specimen consisted of cultured CD8+ T cells from PBMCs, obtained from culture after CMV antigen stimulation. CDR3 in DNA: TGTGCCAGCAGCCCCTACGGCAGCACCATATATTTT. It specifies CASSPYGSTIYF.